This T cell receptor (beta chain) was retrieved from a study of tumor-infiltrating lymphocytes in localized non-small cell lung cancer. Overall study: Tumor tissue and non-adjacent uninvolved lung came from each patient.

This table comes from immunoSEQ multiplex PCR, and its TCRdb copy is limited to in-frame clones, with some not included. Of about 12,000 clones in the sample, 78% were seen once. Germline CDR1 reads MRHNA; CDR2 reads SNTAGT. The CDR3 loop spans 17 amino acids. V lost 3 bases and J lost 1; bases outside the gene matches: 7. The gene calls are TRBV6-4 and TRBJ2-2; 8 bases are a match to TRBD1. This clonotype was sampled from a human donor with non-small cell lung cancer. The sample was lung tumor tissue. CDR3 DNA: TGTGCCAGCAGTGATTCCATGGACAGGGAGAACACCGGGGAGCTGTTTTTT. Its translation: CASSDSMDRENTGELFF.